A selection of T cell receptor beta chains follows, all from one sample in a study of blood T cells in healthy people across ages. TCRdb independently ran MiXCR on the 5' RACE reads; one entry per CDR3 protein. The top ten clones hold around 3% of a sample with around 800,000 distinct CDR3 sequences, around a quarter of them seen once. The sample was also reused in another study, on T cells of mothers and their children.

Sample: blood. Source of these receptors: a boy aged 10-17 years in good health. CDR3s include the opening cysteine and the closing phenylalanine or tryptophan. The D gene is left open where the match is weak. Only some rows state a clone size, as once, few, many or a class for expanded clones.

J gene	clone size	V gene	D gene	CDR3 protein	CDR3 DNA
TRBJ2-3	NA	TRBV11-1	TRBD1	CASSLGQGRDTQYF	TGTGCCAGCAGCTTAGGACAGGGAAGAGATACGCAGTATTTT
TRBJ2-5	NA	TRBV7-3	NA	CASSLMTGRQETQYF	TGTGCCAGCAGCCTTATGACAGGGAGGCAAGAGACCCAGTACTTC
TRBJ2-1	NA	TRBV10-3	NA	CAIGGRASDEQFF	TGCGCCATTGGAGGAAGGGCAAGCGATGAGCAGTTCTTC
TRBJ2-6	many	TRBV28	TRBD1	CASMPTPGQGAGANVLTF	TGTGCCAGCATGCCAACACCGGGACAGGGGGCTGGGGCCAACGTCCTGACTTTC
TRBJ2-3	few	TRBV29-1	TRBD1	CSVKGQGTDTQYF	TGCAGCGTTAAGGGACAGGGTACAGATACGCAGTATTTT
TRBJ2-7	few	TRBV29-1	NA	CSVDSGPTHTYEQYF	TGCAGTGTGGACAGTGGACCTACTCACACCTACGAGCAGTACTTC
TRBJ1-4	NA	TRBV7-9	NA	CASSSRARGEKLFF	TGTGCCAGCAGTTCGCGAGCGCGGGGTGAAAAACTGTTTTTT
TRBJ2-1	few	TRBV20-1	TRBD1	CSASHRGLNSYNEQFF	TGCAGTGCTAGTCACAGGGGGCTAAACTCCTACAATGAGCAGTTCTTC
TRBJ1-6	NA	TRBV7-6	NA	CANLGLEGDGDNSPLHF	TGTGCCAACCTTGGTTTAGAAGGGGATGGCGATAATTCACCCCTCCACTTT
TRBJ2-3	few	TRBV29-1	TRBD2	CSVGERGDSTDTQYF	TGCAGCGTTGGGGAGCGGGGGGACAGCACAGATACGCAGTATTTT
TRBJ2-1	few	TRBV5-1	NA	CASSLNAGTEFPNEQFF	TGCGCCAGCAGCTTGAACGCCGGGACGGAGTTTCCCAATGAGCAGTTCTTC
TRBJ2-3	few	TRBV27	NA	CASLTRDGLGDTQYF	TGTGCCAGCCTTACCCGGGACGGTCTAGGAGATACGCAGTATTTT
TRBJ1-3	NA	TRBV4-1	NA	CASSRGPRGTGNTIYF	TGCGCCAGCAGCCGCGGACCCCGGGGGACTGGAAACACCATATATTTT
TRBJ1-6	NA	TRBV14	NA	CASNPSGLSPLHF	TGTGCCAGCAATCCGTCGGGGCTCTCACCCCTCCACTTT
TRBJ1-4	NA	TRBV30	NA	CAWREPGLGREKLFF	TGTGCCTGGAGGGAACCGGGGCTGGGACGTGAAAAACTGTTTTTT
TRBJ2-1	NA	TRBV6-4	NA	CASSDYPGNEQFF	TGTGCCAGCAGTGACTACCCGGGCAATGAGCAGTTCTTC
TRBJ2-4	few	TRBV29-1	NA	CSVRLGRNIQYF	TGCAGCGTCCGATTGGGGCGAAACATTCAGTACTTC
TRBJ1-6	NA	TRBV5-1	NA	CASGWGQGSSPLHF	TGCGCCAGCGGCTGGGGCCAGGGTAGTTCACCCCTCCACTTT